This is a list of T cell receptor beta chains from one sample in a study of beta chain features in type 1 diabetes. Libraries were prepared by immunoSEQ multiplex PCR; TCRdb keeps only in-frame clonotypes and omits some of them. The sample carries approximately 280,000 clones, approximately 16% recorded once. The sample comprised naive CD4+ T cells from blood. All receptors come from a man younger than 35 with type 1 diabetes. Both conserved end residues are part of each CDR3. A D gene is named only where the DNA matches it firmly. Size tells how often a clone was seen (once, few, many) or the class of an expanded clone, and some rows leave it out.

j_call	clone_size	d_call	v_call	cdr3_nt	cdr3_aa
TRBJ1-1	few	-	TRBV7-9	TGTGCCAGCAGCCTTACCAGGGAAAAGGGCACTGAAGCTTTCTTT	CASSLTREKGTEAFF
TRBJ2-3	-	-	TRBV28	TGTGCCAGCAGTCCCCGGAAACCTGGAGGGGATACGCAGTATTTT	CASSPRKPGGDTQYF
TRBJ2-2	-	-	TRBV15	TGTGCCACCAGCAGGTTCTACGTCGGGGAGCTGTTTTTT	CATSRFYVGELFF
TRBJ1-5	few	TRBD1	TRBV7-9	TGTGCCAGCAGCAACCCGACAGGGAATCAGCCCCAGCATTTT	CASSNPTGNQPQHF
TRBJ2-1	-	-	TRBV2	TGTGCCAGCAGGAACAGGATCGCTTTCAATGAGCAGTTCTTC	CASRNRIAFNEQFF
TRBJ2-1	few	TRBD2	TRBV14	TGTGCCAGCAGCCACGCCTCGGGGGGGAATGAGCAGTTCTTC	CASSHASGGNEQFF
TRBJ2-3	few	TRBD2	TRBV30	TGTGCCTGGGGACTTCTAGCGGGGGGAGATACGCAGTATTTT	CAWGLLAGGDTQYF
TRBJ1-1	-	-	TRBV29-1	TGCAGCGCCGGCTTCGGGATGAACACTGAAGCTTTCTTT	CSAGFGMNTEAFF
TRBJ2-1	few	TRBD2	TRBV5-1	TGCGCCAGCAGCTTGCTGGCGGGGGGGGAAAATGAGCAGTTCTTC	CASSLLAGGENEQFF
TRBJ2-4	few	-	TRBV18	TGTGCCAGCTCGCCAGTAAATGCGGCCAAAAACATTCAGTACTTC	CASSPVNAAKNIQYF
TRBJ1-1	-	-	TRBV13	TGTGCCAGCAGCTTAGCTCGCGGAAGGAGCACTGAAGCTTTCTTT	CASSLARGRSTEAFF
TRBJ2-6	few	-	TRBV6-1	TGTGCCAGCAGTCCCCTCTACGTTGGGGCCAACGTCCTGACTTTC	CASSPLYVGANVLTF
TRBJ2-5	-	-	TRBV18	TGTGCCAGCTCACCACCCACTCAAGAGACCCAGTACTTC	CASSPPTQETQYF
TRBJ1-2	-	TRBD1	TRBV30	TGTGCCTGGACAAAACTACAGGGGGCGGACTATGGCTACACCTTC	CAWTKLQGADYGYTF
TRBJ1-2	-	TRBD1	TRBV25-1	TGTGCCAGCAGTGAATCCGGGACAGGGAACTATGGCTACACCTTC	CASSESGTGNYGYTF
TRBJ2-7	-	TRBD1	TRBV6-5	TGTGCCAGCAGTTACTCAGGGACAGGGTTCGGCGAGCAGTACTTC	CASSYSGTGFGEQYF
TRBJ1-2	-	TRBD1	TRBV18	TGTGCCAGCTCATGGGACAGACCATTAAAGGTTTGGGGCTACACCTTC	CASSWDRPLKVWGYTF
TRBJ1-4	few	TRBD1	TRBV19	TGTGCCAGTAGGGGACAGCGAACTAATGAAAAACTGTTTTTT	CASRGQRTNEKLFF
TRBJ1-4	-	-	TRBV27	TGTGCCAGCAGTCTACGGGGTGAAAAACTGTTTTTT	CASSLRGEKLFF
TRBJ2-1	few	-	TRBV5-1	TGCGCCAGCAGCTTGGAGGGAGTAGGGGAGCAGTTCTTC	CASSLEGVGEQFF
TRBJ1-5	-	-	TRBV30	TGTGCCTGGAGTCGGGGGTCCAATCAGCCCCAGCATTTT	CAWSRGSNQPQHF
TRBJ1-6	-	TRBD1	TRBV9	TGTGCCAGCAGCGTCGGGACAGAAGGTTCACCCCTCCACTTT	CASSVGTEGSPLHF
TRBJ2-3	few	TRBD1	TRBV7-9	TGTGCCAGCACCCGATCGCAGGGGGTTCAGGCGCAGTATTTT	CASTRSQGVQAQYF
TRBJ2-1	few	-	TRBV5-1	TGCGCCAGCAGCTTCCAGGGTGAGCAGTTCTTC	CASSFQGEQFF
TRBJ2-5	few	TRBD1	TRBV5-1	TGCGCCAGCAGCCCAGGCCACAGGGGGCAAGAGACCCAGTACTTC	CASSPGHRGQETQYF
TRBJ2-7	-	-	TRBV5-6	TGTGCCAGCAGCTTGGCCAGTCGAGCGCATTACGAGCAGTACTTC	CASSLASRAHYEQYF
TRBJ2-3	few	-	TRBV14	TGTGCCAGCAGCCTTCTCGGCGGGGCTAGCACAGATACGCAGTATTTT	CASSLLGGASTDTQYF
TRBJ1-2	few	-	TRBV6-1	TGTGCCAGCAGTGCCATCGAGTCTAACTATGGCTACACCTTC	CASSAIESNYGYTF
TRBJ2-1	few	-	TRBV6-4	TGTGCCAGCAGCCTGACTAGGCTCTGGTTCTTC	CASSLTRLWFF
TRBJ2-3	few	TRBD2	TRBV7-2	TGTGCCAGCAGCAAACTAGCGTTACTGCCAGATACGCAGTATTTT	CASSKLALLPDTQYF
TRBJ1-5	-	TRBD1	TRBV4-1	TGCGCCAGCAGCCATCCGACAGGGGGAGAACCTCAGCCCCAGCATTTT	CASSHPTGGEPQPQHF
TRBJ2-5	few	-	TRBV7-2	TGTGCCAGCAGCTTAGCTAGCGGAGCCCAAGAGACCCAGTACTTC	CASSLASGAQETQYF
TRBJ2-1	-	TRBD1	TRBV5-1	TGCGCCAGCAGCTTGGAGTTCCAGGGGGCAGGTCGGCAGTTCTTC	CASSLEFQGAGRQFF
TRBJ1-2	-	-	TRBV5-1	TGCGCCAGCAGCCTCGACGGGTGGGGGGATGGCTACACCTTC	CASSLDGWGDGYTF
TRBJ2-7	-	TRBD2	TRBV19	TGTGCCAGTAGACGTAGCGGGGGCAGCTCCTACGAGCAGTACTTC	CASRRSGGSSYEQYF
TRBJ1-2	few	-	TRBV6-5	TGTGCCAGCAGTCACACAAAGACAGCCTTCTATGGCTACACCTTC	CASSHTKTAFYGYTF
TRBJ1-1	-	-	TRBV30	TGTGCCTGGAGTGTACAGGCAACGGCTTTCTTT	CAWSVQATAFF
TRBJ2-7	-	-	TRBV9	TGTGCCAGCAGCGCCCGGGAGACAGGGAAGACCTACGAGCAGTACTTC	CASSARETGKTYEQYF
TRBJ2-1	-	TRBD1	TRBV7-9	TGTGCCAGCAGCCGATCGGCCGCGACAGGGCCCAATGAGCAGTTCTTC	CASSRSAATGPNEQFF
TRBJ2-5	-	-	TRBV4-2	TGTGCCAGCAGCCGTTTAGAAGGGGGGGCGCGCCCAGAGACCCAGTACTTC	CASSRLEGGARPETQYF
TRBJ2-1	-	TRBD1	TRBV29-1	TGCAGCGTTGAGGGACAGGGCCTGGTGGGCTCCTACAATGAGCAGTTCTTC	CSVEGQGLVGSYNEQFF
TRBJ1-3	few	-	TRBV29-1	TGCAGCGTTGAGGGCAGGCTCTCTGGAAACACCATATATTTT	CSVEGRLSGNTIYF
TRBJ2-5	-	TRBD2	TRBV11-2	TGTGCCAGCAGCTCTATAGCGGGAGGCCCTCAAGAGACCCAGTACTTC	CASSSIAGGPQETQYF
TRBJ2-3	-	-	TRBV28	TGTGCCAGCAAGACCCTAGGTCAGCGAGGAGATACGCAGTATTTT	CASKTLGQRGDTQYF
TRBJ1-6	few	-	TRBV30	TGTGCCTGGAGTAACCGGGAGGGTAATTCACCCCTCCACTTT	CAWSNREGNSPLHF
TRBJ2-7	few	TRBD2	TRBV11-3	TGTGCCAGCAGCCCCCGGAAAATAGCGGGGGCCCCGTACTTC	CASSPRKIAGAPYF
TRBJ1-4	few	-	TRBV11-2	TGTGCCAGCAGCTTCACAGAAAAACTGTTTTTT	CASSFTEKLFF
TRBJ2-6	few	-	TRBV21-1	TGTGCCAGCAGCAGAAAAGGGACAGGGGGCGGGCCTGGGGCCAACGTCCTGACTTTC	CASSRKGTGGGPGANVLTF
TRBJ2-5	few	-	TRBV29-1	TGCAGCGTTTGTGTCACACAAGAGACCCAGTACTTC	CSVCVTQETQYF
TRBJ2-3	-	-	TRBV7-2	TGTGCCAGCAGCCCATTGGGCGGGCGCACAGATACGCAGTATTTT	CASSPLGGRTDTQYF
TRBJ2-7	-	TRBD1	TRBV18	TGTGCCAGCTCACCGAGAGACAGGGGGCGCGGGTCCGAGCAGTACTTC	CASSPRDRGRGSEQYF
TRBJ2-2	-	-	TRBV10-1	TGCGCCAGCAGTTTCGACAGGCGGGGGGAGCTGTTTTTT	CASSFDRRGELFF
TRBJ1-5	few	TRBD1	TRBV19	TGTGCCAGTAGGCAGGGGGTTACGAGGAGCAATCAGCCCCAGCATTTT	CASRQGVTRSNQPQHF
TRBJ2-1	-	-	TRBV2	TGTGCCAGCAGTGAAGCGCTTCGGAGGGACAATGAGCAGTTCTTC	CASSEALRRDNEQFF
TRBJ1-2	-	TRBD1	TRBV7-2	TGTGCCAGCAGCGTGCATCAGGGGGGATCTGGGGGCTACACCTTC	CASSVHQGGSGGYTF
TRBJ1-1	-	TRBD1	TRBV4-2	TGTGCCAGCAGCCAAGCGGACAGGGATAACACTGAAGCTTTCTTT	CASSQADRDNTEAFF
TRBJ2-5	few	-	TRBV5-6	TGTGCCAGCAGCACGCCCGACGGGATTGAGACCCAGTACTTC	CASSTPDGIETQYF
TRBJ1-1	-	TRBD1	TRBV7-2	TGTGCCAGCAGCCCGCCAGAGGGGGCGAACACTGAAGCTTTCTTT	CASSPPEGANTEAFF
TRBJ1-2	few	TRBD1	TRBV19	TGTGCCAGTCGCTACGGACAGGGCAACTATGGCTACACCTTC	CASRYGQGNYGYTF